The following is a TCR beta chain sequence with its context. The CDR3 is made up of 15 amino acids. Germline lookup yields CDR1 LNHDA and CDR2 SQIVND (reference sequence). V shed 1 base, J shed 4 bases, and the junction held 4 bases outside the gene matches. The table came from immunoSEQ multiplex PCR; TCRdb's copy has only in-frame clones and leaves some out. The top ten hold 20% to 25% of the sample, which has 45,000 to 70,000 clones, roughly 87% seen once. This sample is part of a study of blood T cell repertoires in COVID-19. The sequenced sample was peripheral blood. V gene TRBV19 combines with J gene TRBJ1-1; TRBD1 matches at 9 bases. The source is a woman between 55 and 75 years old with acute or convalescent COVID-19. The CDR3 spells CASSIVQGAGTEAFF. The CDR3 bases are TGTGCCAGTAGTATAGTACAGGGGGCCGGCACTGAAGCTTTCTTT.